The present entry profiles one TCR beta chain with its context. Its binding antigen is unknown. No qualities accompany the bases; no much larger clone lies one base away. Receptors were amplified or captured by the immunoSEQ multiplex PCR assay. Concerning the study's data processing: A statistical classification framework was developed to diagnose cytomegalovirus status using the catalog of TCR beta chain sequences. TCRdb re-hosts the immuneACCESS table, in-frame sequences only. Its copies lack some clones; in the studies checked, an unresolved V gene accounts for under half of them, and the cause for the rest is not known. The D gene and trimming were derived from the DNA, and the V and J assignments and clone size from that table. The sample records about 65,000 clones, under 95% of which are singletons. Clones ranked in the top ten supply 1.3% of the sample. The germline V gene specifies MDHEN as CDR1 and SYDVKM as CDR2. V is shortened by 6 bases, J by 2 bases, and the region joining them spans 10 bases. From the cysteine through the phenylalanine, the CDR3 covers 13 amino acids. Of the read, only the CDR3 DNA is kept; its 39 bases are in frame from base 1.

The data are from a study of cytomegalovirus exposure and HLA in healthy donors (dated by TCRdb to the late 2010s). Turning to the overall study: A later analysis indicated that the 120 or so validation repertoires were generated on the platform also employed for the 700 or so repertoires of the first cohort. The study aimed to test whether cataloging public T cell receptors could reveal signatures of past pathogen exposure. In addition to the first cohort of approximately 670 subjects, a separate validation cohort of around 110 different subjects was used. High-throughput TCR immunosequencing, statistical association of individual TCRs with disease status, and machine learning were combined to predict cytomegalovirus infection status.

What the authors observed across the whole study: In both the original and validation cohorts, the classifier was reported to diagnose cytomegalovirus status with high specificity and sensitivity. Subsequent analysis determined that TCRs grouped into clusters in the first cohort also showed a tendency toward co-occurrence across the 120 or so validation repertoires, and 94% of cluster scores exceeded 0. In the study, about 150 TCR beta chains were listed as associated with cytomegalovirus. While some public TCRs were present in many individuals, most TCR sequences turned up only very rarely across donors. In vitro tests confirmed that three of the cytomegalovirus-associated TCR beta chains recognize cytomegalovirus antigens. The authors suggested that the approach could potentially be extended to other disease states and immunological phenotypes. All 120 or so repertoires were used to score co-occurrence in the validation cohort in a later analysis, because that analysis had no HLA typing for the cohort.

The donors were included in the validation cohort of approximately 130 subjects, a group kept apart from the approximately 690-subject first cohort. This sequence uses TRBV28 and TRBJ1-2, with the D gene too uncertain to name. The sample comprised PBMCs. The sequence was collected from a woman under 30 in good health and CMV-seronegative. The DNA sequence follows: TGTGCCAGCAGCAACGACGGGAACTATGGCTACACCTTC. Its protein reads: CASSNDGNYGYTF.